The present TCR beta chain was sequenced within a study of CD8+ T cells in alopecia areata. Overall study: Treated patients received oral tofacitinib, 5 to 10 mg twice daily. Tofacitinib ran 6 to 18 months, followed by 6 months off drug.

cDNA reverse transcribed from extracted RNA served as the sequencing template. The repertoire was sequenced with immunoSEQ multiplex PCR; TCRdb's copy has only in-frame clones and lacks some. The sample lists just over 150,000 clones, 45% to 60% occurring once. The J segment lost 2 bases and the V segment lost 4 bases, leaving 3 bases of the junction unmatched. This CDR3 spans 14 amino acids. Germline V lookup: CDR1 SQVTM, CDR2 ANQGSEA. This clone turned up a few times. Samples from alopecia areata patients were lesional scalp punch biopsies and peripheral blood. This TCR was recovered from a human donor with alopecia areata. This specimen consisted of CD8+ T cells sorted from blood, obtained at week 0. This sequence joins TRBV29-1 and TRBJ2-3; 10 bases are a match to TRBD2. The CDR3 sequence: CSVATSGNTDTQYF. The CDR3 DNA is TGCAGCGTTGCTACTAGCGGGAACACAGATACGCAGTATTTT.